The 21 T cell receptor beta chains below were found in one sample sequenced in a study of T cell repertoires in cytomegalovirus infection. From the reads, TCRdb called clonotypes with MiXCR, one entry per CDR3 protein. The sample holds some 400,000 distinct CDR3 sequences; 31% are singletons and the top ten take roughly 15%. Sequencing used PBMCs. The receptors derive from a human donor in good health (CMV status not recorded). Some clones in this sample may be carry-over from other donors' samples.

About this clonotype: One end of the junction fails to match germline, which may point to a read error. The chain uses TRBV5-6 and TRBJ1-2; D possibly corresponds to TRBD1 (5 bases). Germline loops: CDR1 SGHDT, CDR2 YYEEEE. This CDR3 comprises 12 residues. The CDR3 loop reads CASSPDTVGYTF. CDR3 bases: TGTGCCAGCAGCCCGGACACAGTGGGCTACACATTC.

J is TRBJ2-6 and V is TRBV20-1; D not certain. Germline V gene data show CDR1 as DFQATT and CDR2 as SNEGSKA (reference sequence). The CDR3 length is 13 residues. V lost 4 bases and J 2 bases, leaving 6 bases between the germline ends. The CDR3 reads CSAMGTGANVLTF. CDR3 nucleotides: TGCAGTGCTATGGGGACTGGGGCCAACGTCCTGACTTTC.

The chain uses TRBV12-3 or TRBV12-4 and TRBJ1-5, with D perhaps TRBD1 (5 bases). The CDR3 covers 20 residues. Trimming took off 3 bases at V and 3 bases at J, with 27 bases between the two ends. CDR3 region: CASSFRNVFRSTANNQPQHF. The CDR3 DNA reads as TGTGCCAGCAGTTTTCGGAACGTCTTTAGGTCGACAGCTAACAATCAGCCCCAGCATTTT.

Points on this clonotype: One end of the junction is discordant with germline, which a read error may explain. The chain combines TRBV15 with TRBJ2-7; D not resolved. Germline CDR1 and CDR2: LNHNV and YYDKDF (reference sequence). CDR3 length equals 14 residues. The CDR3 bases are TGTGCCACCTCACCCGCAGTAGGTTCCTGCGAGCAGTACTTC. It yields the protein CATSPAVGSCEQYF.

V is TRBV6-5 and J is TRBJ1-4; D is undetermined. This CDR3 is 15 amino acids long. CDR1 is MNHEY and CDR2 is SVGAGI in the germline V gene. Trimming took 2 bases from V and 3 from J, leaving 10 bases between them. The CDR3 DNA reads TGTGCCAGCAGTTACAAGGGAGTCCCTAATGAAAAACTGTTTTTT. This gives the protein CASSYKGVPNEKLFF.

CDR3 loop: CASSPYNSNQPQHF. The CDR3 nucleotides are TGTGCCAGCAGCCCTTATAATAGCAATCAGCCCCAGCATTTT. The chain is built from TRBV3-1 and TRBJ1-5; D uncertain. There are 14 residues in the CDR3. Germline V lookup: CDR1 LGHDT, CDR2 YNNKEL (reference sequence). Trimming stripped 4 bases from V and 0 bases from J, with 7 bases between.

The CDR3, as DNA: TGCAGTGCTCTCCACTCGGGCATCCTCTCTGGAAACACCATATATTTT. It codes for CSALHSGILSGNTIYF. V usage is TRBV20-1 and J usage is TRBJ1-3, with D uncertain. The CDR3 sequence is 16 residues long. The V gene's germline CDR1 is DFQATT and CDR2 SNEGSKA (reference sequence). V was shortened by 5 bases and J by 0 bases, with 17 bases between the two germline ends.

The chain is built from TRBV4-1 and TRBJ2-7, with 9 bases matching TRBD2. Germline V CDR1 and CDR2: MGHRA, YSYEKL. CDR3 size: 15 residues. Trimming at V came to 5 bases and at J to 6 bases, leaving 11 bases not matched to a gene. The CDR3 spells CASSYHPAGGAEQYF. CDR3 sequence (DNA): TGCGCCAGCAGCTACCATCCAGCGGGGGGTGCCGAGCAGTACTTC.

The chain couples TRBV24-1 to TRBJ1-1; 9 bases map to TRBD1. The CDR3 has 15 amino acids. J was trimmed by 4 bases and V by 3 bases; bases with no gene match: 5. Germline assignment: CDR1 KGHDR and CDR2 SFDVKD. The chain's CDR3 is CATSDGDREVTEAFF. CDR3 sequence (DNA): TGTGCCACCAGTGATGGGGACAGGGAGGTCACTGAAGCTTTCTTT.

The rearrangement joins TRBV5-5 to TRBJ2-6, with no clear D. The V gene lost 3 bases and the J gene lost 0 bases, with 10 bases spanning the gap. The CDR3 consists of 16 residues. CDR1 and CDR2 (germline): SGHKS, YYEKEE (reference sequence). The CDR3 nucleotides read TGTGCCAGCAGCTCACAAGGAGCCTCTGGGGCCAACGTCCTGACTTTC. The encoded protein is CASSSQGASGANVLTF.

The V gene is TRBV5-6, the J gene TRBJ1-1; the D gene is possibly TRBD1 (5 bases). V dropped 4 bases and J dropped 3 bases, with 25 bases sitting between them. The CDR3 runs 18 residues. Germline V gives CDR1 SGHDT, CDR2 YYEEEE. The DNA of the CDR3 is TGTGCCAGCAGCCGTATGACAGAACCAAGCCCCTTAGACACTGAAGCTTTCTTT. Translation: CASSRMTEPSPLDTEAFF. Full variable domain (outside the CDR3, taken from reference TRBV5-6 and TRBJ1-1): DAGVTQSPTHLIKTRGQQVTLRCSPKSGHDTVSWYQQALGQGPQFIFQYYEEEERQRGNFPDRFSGHQFPNYSSELNVNALLLGDSALYLCASSRMTEPSPLDTEAFFGQGTRLTVV.

V gene TRBV4-1 combines with J gene TRBJ2-4; a possible D gene is TRBD1 (5 bases). This CDR3 contains 16 residues. V was clipped by 0 bases and J by 0 bases, with 9 bases between them. The germline V gene encodes CDR1 MGHRA and CDR2 YSYEKL. The CDR3 protein is CASSQEWGLAKNIQYF. CDR3 nucleotides: TGCGCCAGCAGCCAAGAGTGGGGCCTAGCCAAAAACATTCAGTACTTC.

The chain links TRBV7-9 to TRBJ1-1; D might be TRBD1 (5 bases). The CDR3 has 14 amino acids. Trimming cost V 5 bases and J 4 bases, with 14 bases left between them. The germline V gene has CDR1 SEHNR and CDR2 FQNEAQ (reference sequence). For the CDR3, the DNA is TGTGCCAGCAGCGCACCGGTGGGGGGCACTGAAGCTTTCTTT. Residues: CASSAPVGGTEAFF.

This clonotype has ten or more counts. The chain links TRBV10-3 to TRBJ1-1, with D tentatively TRBD1 (5 bases). Germline V gene lookup returns CDR1 ENHRY and CDR2 SYGVKD. Deletions cut 8 bases from V and 6 bases from J, with 16 bases between. This CDR3 region has 13 residues. CDR3 in amino acids: CAIRYGTSAEAFF. CDR3 nucleotides: TGTGCCATCCGTTACGGGACCTCGGCTGAAGCTTTCTTT.

This clonotype was observed many times. The junction differs from germline at one of its ends, possibly a read error. The rearrangement uses TRBV7-6 and TRBJ1-1; 10 positions match TRBD1. From germline, CDR1 is SGHVS and CDR2 FNYEAQ. The CDR3 is 15 residues long. The chain's CDR3 is CASSLGQGPNTEAFF. In DNA form, the CDR3 reads TGTGCCAGCAGCTTGGGACAGGGGCCGAACACTGAAGCCTTCTTT.

The V and J genes are TRBV7-2 and TRBJ1-5; possibly TRBD1 for D (5 bases). Germline V gene lookup returns CDR1 SGHTA and CDR2 FQGNSA. CDR3 length: 16 residues. With 1 base removed from V and 2 bases from J, the gap between germline ends came to 12 bases. The CDR3 sequence is CASSLDGGGGNQPQHF. DNA of the CDR3: TGTGCCAGCAGCTTAGATGGGGGGGGGGGCAATCAGCCCCAGCATTTT.

This clonotype was seen more than once but under ten times. The chain is built from TRBV10-2 and TRBJ2-7, with D tentatively TRBD1 (5 bases). V lost 4 bases and J 0 bases, leaving 16 bases between the germline ends. Germline V gene lookup returns CDR1 WSHSY and CDR2 SAAADI. This CDR3 spans 16 amino acids. In DNA form, the CDR3 reads TGCGCCAGCAGTGTTCACCTGGGGCCAAGCTCCTACGAGCAGTACTTC. This encodes CASSVHLGPSSYEQYF.

This clonotype has just a few counts. The chain couples TRBV7-2 to TRBJ2-5; 10 bases match TRBD2. Trimming took 1 base from V and 8 from J; bases not matched to a gene: 4. The length of the CDR3 is 14 residues. Germline V gene data show CDR1 as SGHTA and CDR2 as FQGNSA. The CDR3 DNA follows: TGTGCCAGCAGCTTAGGTAGCGGGGGGCCTACCCAGTACTTC. Protein sequence: CASSLGSGGPTQYF.

Notes on this clonotype: At one boundary the junction diverges from the germline segment, which might be a read error. This chain connects TRBV6-5 to TRBJ2-6, with 7 nucleotides matching TRBD1. Germline CDR1 and CDR2: MNHEY and SVGAGI. The CDR3 consists of 21 residues. The CDR3: CAGSYYLYGTVKDSGANVLTF. Here the CDR3 DNA reads TGTGCCGGCAGTTACTACCTTTACGGGACAGTTAAAGACTCTGGGGCCAACGTCCTGACTTTC.

The chain has TRBV20-1 and TRBJ1-4; D remains ambiguous. Trimming shortened V by 0 bases and J by 7 bases, and 15 bases separated the two germline ends. The CDR3 is 15 residues long. Germline V gene sequence: CDR1 DFQATT, CDR2 SNEGSKA (reference sequence). Here the CDR3 DNA reads TGCAGTGCTAGAGACGTTGGGCGGGCCGGTGAAAAACTGTTTTTT. This translates into CSARDVGRAGEKLFF.

The chain couples TRBV5-1 to TRBJ2-1; D is ambiguous. The length of the CDR3 is 14 residues. Trimming left V 0 bases short and J 5 bases short, with 9 bases between. Germline loops: CDR1 SGHRS, CDR2 YFSETQ. The CDR3 is CASSLGSRNNEQFF. The CDR3 DNA reads as TGCGCCAGCAGCTTGGGCAGTAGAAACAATGAGCAGTTCTTC.